The clone carrying this T cell receptor beta chain was picked up a small number of times. Its antigen is undetermined. Germline V CDR1 and CDR2: DFQATT, SNEGSKA (reference sequence). V was pared by 3 bases and J by 4 bases, with 4 bases of the junction left unmatched. This CDR3 contains 14 residues. The data derive from a study of blood T cells in healthy people across ages. General study points: Diversity of TCR beta per million T cells declined in a roughly linear way with age.

Next came a second PCR, run for about 6 to 12 cycles, which used a sample-barcoded 5' primer along with a J-beta primer mix. In TCRdb, the 5' RACE reads were re-called with MiXCR into one record per CDR3 protein. The top ten hold approximately 40% of the sample, which has about 640,000 distinct CDR3 sequences, 45% to 65% seen once. The chain recombines TRBV20-1 with TRBJ2-3; 10 nucleotides line up with TRBD1. Sequences were obtained from blood. The TCR originated in a man in his 60s in good health. CDR3: CSASRDRGPDTQYF. The CDR3, as DNA: TGCAGTGCTAGCCGGGACAGGGGACCAGATACGCAGTATTTT.